Listed below are T cell receptor beta chains from one sample, sequenced in a study of blood T cell repertoires in COVID-19. Profiled with immunoSEQ multiplex PCR; TCRdb holds only in-frame clones, not every one. The top ten hold approximately 8.3% of the sample, which has around 140,000 clones, about 86% seen once. The source material was peripheral blood. The receptors here all came from a woman aged 55 to 70 with acute or convalescent COVID-19. The CDR3 runs from the conserved cysteine through the conserved F or W. Each record gives: CDR3 length, V gene, J gene, clone size, D gene, CDR3 protein, CDR3 DNA. A D gene is named only where the DNA matches it firmly. Some rows have no size entry. The others give once, few or many, or a class for an expanded clone.

>14|TRBV14|TRBJ1-2|NA|TRBD1
CASSQVQGADGYTF
TGTGCCAGCAGCCAAGTCCAGGGGGCGGATGGCTACACCTTC
>17|TRBV6-4|TRBJ2-7|NA|TRBD1
CASSDTIRQGSSYEQYF
TGTGCCAGCAGTGACACTATCCGACAGGGGAGCTCCTACGAGCAGTACTTC
>15|TRBV11-3|TRBJ2-5|NA|TRBD1
CASSLGDRGPETQYF
TGTGCCAGCAGCTTAGGTGACAGGGGGCCAGAGACCCAGTACTTC
>16|TRBV5-1|TRBJ1-2|NA|NA
CASSLVQDPTFYGYTF
TGCGCCAGCAGCTTGGTACAGGATCCCACCTTCTATGGCTACACCTTC
>16|TRBV28|TRBJ1-2|NA|TRBD1
CASRTGGAFGRYGYTF
TGTGCCAGCAGGACAGGGGGCGCTTTCGGGCGCTATGGCTACACCTTC
>14|TRBV9|TRBJ1-1|NA|NA
CASSVAQGGTEAFF
TGTGCCAGCAGCGTAGCTCAAGGAGGGACTGAAGCTTTCTTT
>16|TRBV5-1|TRBJ2-2|NA|TRBD2
CASSPPSGGAIGELFF
TGCGCCAGCAGTCCCCCTAGCGGGGGGGCGATCGGGGAGCTGTTTTTT
>22|TRBV4-2|TRBJ2-1|NA|TRBD2
CASSQEILASGGLGRSYNEQFF
TGTGCCAGCAGCCAAGAAATCCTGGCTAGCGGGGGGCTGGGGCGTTCCTACAATGAGCAGTTCTTC
>15|TRBV9|TRBJ2-1|NA|TRBD2
CASSVASIGGNEQFF
TGTGCCAGCAGCGTAGCATCCATCGGGGGGAATGAGCAGTTCTTC
>15|TRBV4-1|TRBJ2-7|few|TRBD2
CASSLGTSGSYEQYF
TGCGCCAGCAGCCTCGGGACTAGCGGCTCCTACGAGCAGTACTTC
>14|TRBV6-1|TRBJ1-6|NA|NA
CASWPSSYNSPLHF
TGTGCCAGCTGGCCCAGCTCCTATAATTCACCCCTCCACTTT
>12|TRBV2|TRBJ1-1|NA|TRBD1
CASRPGGTEAFF
TGTGCCAGCAGACCAGGGGGCACTGAAGCTTTCTTT
>17|TRBV5-5|TRBJ1-4|NA|NA
CASTRTRPVATNEKLFF
TGTGCCAGCACTCGGACACGCCCTGTTGCAACTAATGAAAAACTGTTTTTT
>15|TRBV14|TRBJ2-7|few|TRBD2
CASSQAAGAPSGQYF
TGTGCCAGCAGCCAAGCTGCGGGAGCTCCCTCGGGGCAGTACTTC
>15|TRBV4-1|TRBJ2-7|NA|NA
CASSQGGGTPYEQYF
TGCGCCAGCAGCCAAGGAGGGGGTACTCCCTACGAGCAGTACTTC
>16|TRBV5-4|TRBJ2-5|NA|TRBD2
CASSWGTSVFQETQYF
TGTGCCAGCAGCTGGGGGACTAGCGTGTTTCAAGAGACCCAGTACTTC
>12|TRBV2|TRBJ1-4|NA|NA
CAFRQGNEKLFF
TGTGCCTTCCGCCAGGGGAATGAAAAACTGTTTTTT
>16|TRBV3-1/TRBV3-2|TRBJ2-1|once|TRBD1
CASSRSGTGGSYEQFF
TGTGCCAGCAGCCGATCCGGGACAGGGGGCAGTTATGAGCAGTTCTTC
>17|TRBV10-3|TRBJ2-3|NA|TRBD2
CAISDSLSGGPPDTQYF
TGTGCCATCAGTGATTCGTTGAGCGGGGGGCCCCCAGATACGCAGTATTTT
>18|TRBV5-1|TRBJ2-2|NA|TRBD1
CASSLGRRTGGITGELFF
TGCGCCAGCAGCTTGGGACGGAGGACAGGGGGTATCACCGGGGAGCTGTTTTTT
>15|TRBV10-3|TRBJ2-6|NA|NA
CAITHYNSGANVLTF
TGTGCCATCACTCACTACAACTCTGGGGCCAACGTCCTGACTTTC
>15|TRBV5-1|TRBJ2-1|once|TRBD2
CASSSGTSGGPRRFF
TGCGCCAGCAGCTCCGGGACTAGCGGGGGCCCCAGGAGGTTCTTC
>15|TRBV5-4|TRBJ1-1|NA|NA
CASSLAGSGYTEAFF
TGTGCCAGCAGCTTGGCCGGCAGCGGATACACTGAAGCTTTCTTT
>13|TRBV6-5|TRBJ2-7|NA|NA
CASRRDNSYEQYF
TGTGCCAGCAGGAGGGACAACTCCTACGAGCAGTACTTC
>12|TRBV12-3/TRBV12-4|TRBJ2-3|NA|NA
CASSFVRDTQYF
TGTGCCAGCAGTTTCGTCAGAGATACGCAGTATTTT
>17|TRBV28|TRBJ1-2|few|NA
CASSPQTQAGANYGYTF
TGTGCCAGCAGTCCCCAAACACAGGCAGGGGCTAACTATGGCTACACCTTC
>13|TRBV5-6|TRBJ2-5|NA|TRBD2
CASGLAGQETQYF
TGTGCCTCGGGGCTAGCGGGACAAGAGACCCAGTACTTC
>15|TRBV30|TRBJ2-3|NA|TRBD2
CAWSVSAGGVDTQYF
TGTGCCTGGAGTGTCTCAGCGGGGGGAGTAGATACGCAGTATTTT
>14|TRBV30|TRBJ2-5|NA|NA
CAWSTAGGRETQYF
TGTGCCTGGAGTACCGCAGGGGGGAGGGAGACCCAGTACTTC
>14|TRBV21-1|TRBJ1-1|NA|NA
CASSKDRINTEAFF
TGTGCCAGCAGCAAAGACAGGATAAACACTGAAGCTTTCTTT
>17|TRBV6-2/TRBV6-3|TRBJ2-7|NA|NA
CASSYAQPIAQPGEQYF
TGTGCCAGCAGTTACGCCCAACCGATAGCGCAACCAGGCGAGCAGTACTTC
>13|TRBV10-3|TRBJ1-5|NA|NA
CAISEIVNQPQHF
TGTGCCATCAGTGAAATAGTTAATCAGCCCCAGCATTTT
>17|TRBV13|TRBJ2-3|NA|NA
CASSLRAGTTSTDTQYF
TGTGCCAGCAGCTTAAGGGCCGGGACAACAAGCACAGATACGCAGTATTTT
>14|TRBV28|TRBJ1-3|NA|TRBD1
CASILRGLGNTIYF
TGTGCCAGCATCCTCAGGGGGCTTGGAAACACCATATATTTT
>20|TRBV5-1|TRBJ1-5|NA|NA
CASSREGARSVGSSNQPQHF
TGCGCCAGCAGCAGGGAAGGGGCACGGTCGGTCGGCTCTAGCAATCAGCCCCAGCATTTT
>15|TRBV2|TRBJ1-4|NA|NA
CASSEAWAGKEKLFF
TGTGCCAGCAGTGAAGCGTGGGCAGGGAAGGAAAAACTGTTTTTT
>17|TRBV11-2|TRBJ2-1|NA|NA
CASSLDGTGLAFNEQFF
TGTGCCAGCAGCTTAGATGGTACCGGGCTAGCCTTCAATGAGCAGTTCTTC
>14|TRBV4-1|TRBJ2-3|NA|TRBD1
CASSRQGATDTQYF
TGCGCCAGCAGCCGGCAGGGGGCCACAGATACGCAGTATTTT
>16|TRBV7-2|TRBJ2-1|NA|NA
CASIPGPGSSYNEQFF
TGTGCCAGCATCCCCGGTCCGGGGAGCTCCTACAATGAGCAGTTCTTC
>16|TRBV7-6|TRBJ2-2|NA|TRBD1
CASSLAGQGSAGELFF
TGTGCCAGCAGCTTAGCGGGACAGGGGTCGGCCGGGGAGCTGTTTTTT
>13|TRBV27|TRBJ2-1|NA|TRBD1
CASTLGTGNEQFF
TGTGCCAGCACCCTCGGGACAGGAAATGAGCAGTTCTTC
>18|TRBV14|TRBJ2-1|NA|TRBD2
CASSHGSSGGAGFHEQFF
TGTGCCAGCAGCCATGGCTCTAGCGGGGGGGCCGGGTTTCATGAGCAGTTCTTC
>16|TRBV19|TRBJ2-3|NA|NA
CASRQQAGARPDTQYF
TGTGCCAGTAGACAACAGGCGGGGGCTCGCCCAGATACGCAGTATTTT
>15|TRBV15|TRBJ2-7|NA|TRBD1
CATSRGGQGEYEQYF
TGTGCCACCAGCAGAGGTGGACAGGGTGAATACGAGCAGTACTTC
>15|TRBV6-5|TRBJ1-3|NA|TRBD1
CASSYRGQSGNTIYF
TGTGCCAGCAGTTACAGGGGGCAGTCTGGAAACACCATATATTTT
>14|TRBV11-2|TRBJ1-4|NA|TRBD1
CASSSGTGNEKLFF
TGTGCCAGCAGCTCCGGGACAGGGAACGAAAAACTGTTTTTT
>14|TRBV2|TRBJ2-3|NA|NA
CASRNLKGGDTQYF
TGTGCCAGCAGGAACTTGAAGGGAGGCGATACGCAGTATTTT
>16|TRBV4-2|TRBJ1-2|many|NA
CASSQDQQDINYGYTF
TGTGCCAGCAGCCAAGATCAACAGGATATTAACTATGGCTACACCTTC
>18|TRBV6-1|TRBJ2-6|NA|NA
CASSEGTLPYSGANVLTF
TGTGCCAGCAGTGAGGGGACTCTGCCCTACTCTGGGGCCAACGTCCTGACTTTC
>18|TRBV3-1/TRBV3-2|TRBJ2-2|NA|TRBD1
CASSQERPLTGIAGELFF
TGTGCCAGCAGCCAAGAAAGACCCCTGACAGGGATCGCCGGGGAGCTGTTTTTT
>13|TRBV6-5|TRBJ2-7|NA|NA
CASSRGAGYEQYF
TGTGCCAGCTCTCGGGGGGCGGGCTACGAGCAGTACTTC
>14|TRBV6-5|TRBJ2-7|NA|TRBD1
CASRGGQGYYEQYF
TGTGCCAGCAGGGGGGGACAGGGATATTACGAGCAGTACTTC